These T cell receptor beta chains were read from a single sample in a study of blood T cell repertoires in COVID-19. Method: immunoSEQ multiplex PCR; TCRdb's copy keeps in-frame clones and lacks some. Of 140,000 to 150,000 clones detected, around four fifths appear once; the ten largest clones hold about 3%. Material: peripheral blood. These receptor sequences come from a woman between 40 and 55 years old with active or convalescent COVID-19. Each CDR3 is given with its conserved first and last residue. A D gene is named only where the DNA matches it firmly.

V gene	D gene	J gene	CDR3 protein
TRBV5-1	-	TRBJ2-2	CASSFADRLNTGELFF
TRBV6-5	TRBD1	TRBJ1-2	CASRRDRAYGYTF
TRBV28	-	TRBJ1-5	CASEMAGGNQPQHF
TRBV5-1	-	TRBJ1-2	CASSSGGRANYGYTF
TRBV28	-	TRBJ2-5	CASSPAHQGLLETQYF
TRBV4-1	-	TRBJ1-2	CASSQFGGGGYTF
TRBV2	-	TRBJ1-2	CASCSDSNYGYTF
TRBV29-1	-	TRBJ2-2	CSVERLQGPTGELFF
TRBV10-1	-	TRBJ1-1	CASSAGGTEAFF
TRBV5-4	TRBD1	TRBJ2-7	CASTRGGGGRGPYEQYF
TRBV23-1	TRBD1	TRBJ1-2	CASPDRDYGYTF
TRBV6-2/TRBV6-3	-	TRBJ2-7	CASSLDRTLGYEQYF
TRBV6-5	-	TRBJ1-2	CASSRQVNYGYTF
TRBV28	-	TRBJ1-5	CASSPPNRSQPQHF
TRBV28	TRBD1	TRBJ1-4	CASSGYRGPNEKLFF
TRBV7-9	TRBD2	TRBJ2-3	CASSPSGVSTDTQYF
TRBV27	TRBD2	TRBJ2-7	CASSRGGLAASYEQYF
TRBV19	TRBD1	TRBJ1-2	CASSEQGLGAYTF
TRBV18	TRBD1	TRBJ2-7	CASSQGTVYEQYF
TRBV9	-	TRBJ1-4	CASSVDGGPTNEKLFF
TRBV6-5	TRBD1	TRBJ1-1	CASSPTGGWTEAFF
TRBV5-1	TRBD1	TRBJ2-7	CASSPLGGDYEQYF
TRBV11-2	TRBD1	TRBJ1-3	CASSSQTGDRPGNTIYF
TRBV20-1	TRBD1	TRBJ2-7	CSASITGGGYEQYF
TRBV6-5	TRBD2	TRBJ2-1	CASSYFQGLAGNEQFF
TRBV28	-	TRBJ1-5	CASSSGPQHF
TRBV19	TRBD1	TRBJ1-4	CASRRTGTPSTNEKLFF
TRBV12-3/TRBV12-4	-	TRBJ1-5	CASSWGANQPQHF
TRBV7-2	TRBD1	TRBJ1-2	CASSRQGSYGYTF
TRBV3-1/TRBV3-2	-	TRBJ1-5	CASSQVAGRQPQHF
TRBV30	-	TRBJ1-2	CAWREDYGYTF
TRBV20-1	TRBD1	TRBJ1-4	CSASGWGQGLDLPFF
TRBV28	-	TRBJ1-5	CASSYLGSNQPQHF
TRBV5-1	TRBD2	TRBJ2-1	CASSGGVAGAGEQFF
TRBV5-4	TRBD1	TRBJ1-1	CASSKGQGNTEAFF
TRBV5-5	TRBD1	TRBJ1-1	CASSFRRGDRSNTEAFF
TRBV5-1	TRBD1	TRBJ1-3	CASSLQMTGGGGNTIYF
TRBV5-1	TRBD1	TRBJ1-4	CASGGQGNGKLFF
TRBV7-2	-	TRBJ1-4	CASSFSSRGEKLFF
TRBV11-3	-	TRBJ2-1	CASSLGQVGGAITEQFF
TRBV18	TRBD2	TRBJ2-3	CASSLTSGSTTDTQYF